The sequence of this T cell receptor (beta chain) was determined in a study of blood T cell repertoires in COVID-19 (dated by TCRdb to about 2020). Describing the broader study: Samples from collaborators originated in the United States, Italy and Spain and spanned both the acute and convalescent phases of COVID-19. The prospective study material was composed of cDNA or gDNA derived from T cells, B-cell-depleted T cells, or PBMCs. Deeply sampled blood TCRbeta repertoires from subjects exposed to, actively infected with, or recovered from COVID-19 were included in the dataset. The repertoires were made available in a free public database intended to serve as a resource for research on the immune response to SARS-CoV-2. The samples were drawn from two sources: the first 160 participants of the ongoing ImmuneRACE study, and over 950 subjects contributed by 6 global collaborators. Nearly every sample came with metadata listing a de-identified subject ID, COVID-19 status, age in years and sex. Where available, HLA class I and class II types were obtained from metadata supplied by the sample provider rather than from assay-based typing. What the authors observed across the whole study: How much clinical and demographic metadata was included differed by source and by participant, and the metadata was provided uncurated.

Collaborating institutions collected whole blood in K2EDTA tubes following their own protocols. Collaborator samples were shipped for TCRbeta analysis as frozen whole blood, isolated PBMCs, or DNA extracted from either sample type. Reading from cysteine to phenylalanine, the CDR3 counts 14 amino acids. Of the read, only the CDR3 DNA is kept; its 42 bases are in frame from base 1. As encoded in the germline V gene, CDR1 is SNHLY while CDR2 is FYNNEI. V is trimmed back by 5 bases and J by 5 bases, and the junction contains 8 bases that no gene match accounts for. TCRbeta CDR3 regions were amplified from genomic DNA using the immunoSEQ Assay, a bias-controlled multiplex PCR. In the source study's methods: Nucleated cell counts per sample were estimated from amplification of reference gene primers within the assay. To quantify the absolute abundance of each unique TCRbeta CDR3 rearrangement, sequence reads were collapsed and filtered. Productive Simpson clonality was computed per sample as the square root of Simpson's diversity index over productive rearrangements. Held by TCRdb, this immuneACCESS table contains in-frame sequences only and omits some clones. Under half of the omission traces to an unresolved V gene where checked; the cause of the rest is unknown. The V and J calls and the clone size are those of that table, but D and trimming were determined from the DNA. This sample gives 68,000 or so clones in total; approximately 80% of them show up just once. 23% of the sample belongs to the ten largest clones.

About this clone: The target of this receptor is not known. Base-call qualities are not available, and no considerably larger clone is one nucleotide away.

The chain couples TRBV2 to TRBJ1-2; TRBD1 aligns with 7 central bases. This clonotype was obtained from a human donor in a cohort sampled during active COVID-19. The sequenced sample consisted of peripheral blood. The sequence in DNA is TGTGCCAGCAGTCGGGGACAGTTCAGTTATGGCTACACCTTC. This gives the protein CASSRGQFSYGYTF. When the CDR3 is completed using the reference TRBV2 and TRBJ1-2 genes on either side, the full variable domain is EPEVTQTPSHQVTQMGQEVILRCVPISNHLYFYWYRQILGQKVEFLVSFYNNEISEKSEIFDDQFSVERPDGSNFTLKIRSTKLEDSAMYFCASSRGQFSYGYTFGSGTRLTVV.